The 12 T cell receptor beta chains below were found in one sample sequenced in a study of regulatory T cells in long-lasting Graves disease. Researchers made TCR beta libraries by using iRepertoire HTBI primers and running Arm-PCR on CDR3 regions. TCRdb reanalysed the multiplex PCR reads using MiXCR and keeps one entry per CDR3 protein. The data contain about 620,000 distinct CDR3 sequences, 15% to 20% of them singletons. The time point denotes: newly diagnosed GD, antithyroid drugs for less than 3 months. RNA extracted from PBMCs served as the sequencing template. The same data also contributed to another study, on T cells in Graves' hyperthyroidism and ophthalmopathy.

This specimen consisted of peripheral blood mononuclear cells (PBMCs), obtained at new diagnosis, from a patient treated with antithyroid drugs. These receptors all stem from a woman aged 30 to 39 with Graves disease.

The V gene is TRBV6-1, the J gene TRBJ2-3; D possibly corresponds to TRBD2 (6 bases). The CDR3 has 17 amino acids. Germline V lookup: CDR1 MNHNS, CDR2 SASEGT. Trimming pared 5 bases from V and 1 base from J, leaving 19 bases between. CDR3 sequence reads: CASSLLAGWRGTDTQYF. DNA for the CDR3: TGTGCCAGCAGTCTACTAGCAGGATGGAGGGGCACAGATACGCAGTATTTT.

There are a few counts of this clonotype. A much larger clone is a single base away; this may be a read error. J is TRBJ2-1 and V is TRBV9; D is tentatively TRBD1 or TRBD2 (5 bases each). Germline CDR1 SGDLS, CDR2 YYNGEE. The CDR3 consists of 13 residues. The V end was cut by 3 bases, the J end by 2 bases, with 6 bases between. This CDR3 reads CASSGGAYNEQFF. As DNA, the CDR3 is TGTGCCAGCAGCGGAGGGGCCTACAATGAGCAGTTCTTC. Drawing the rest from reference TRBV9 and TRBJ2-1, the complete variable domain is DSGVTQTPKHLITATGQRVTLRCSPRSGDLSVYWYQQSLDQGLQFLIQYYNGEERAKGNILERFSAQQFPDLHSELNLSSLELGDSALYFCASSGGAYNEQFFGPGTRLTVL.

This clonotype was seen more than once but under ten times. This chain joins TRBV19 and TRBJ2-3, with D tentatively TRBD2 (6 bases). This CDR3 is 16 amino acids long. V shed 5 bases and J shed 4 bases, with 19 bases lying between them. CDR1 is LNHDA and CDR2 is SQIVND in the germline V gene (reference sequence). The CDR3 nucleotides are TGTGCCAGTAGTCTCATGACTAACGGGAGTGCAGATACGCAGTATTTT. This translates into CASSLMTNGSADTQYF.

This clonotype turned up a few times. The V call is TRBV28, the J call TRBJ2-7, with TRBD1 matching over 7 bases. V was clipped by 6 bases and J by 1 base; unmatched bases: 6. The CDR3 totals 14 residues. CDR1 is MDHEN, CDR2 SYDVKM, per germline. The CDR3 spells CASSFGQVSYEQYF. The CDR3 bases are TGTGCCAGCAGCTTCGGACAGGTTTCCTACGAGCAGTACTTC.

As to this clonotype: This likely came from a read error, as a far larger clone is one base away. The chain carries TRBV6-2 or TRBV6-3 and TRBJ1-1; D gene ambiguous. This CDR3 comprises 13 residues. Per germline, CDR1 MNHEY and CDR2 SVGEGT. V lost 6 bases to trimming and J lost 0 bases, with 8 bases between them. The CDR3 protein is CASRQSLNTEAFF. The CDR3 region has the DNA TGTGCCAGCAGACAGAGCCTGAACACTGAAGCTTTCTTT.

This clonotype appeared many times. V gene TRBV5-1 combines with J gene TRBJ1-1; perhaps TRBD1 as D (5 bases). Trimming stripped 2 bases from V and 0 bases from J, with 11 bases between. Germline CDR1 and CDR2: SGHRS and YFSETQ. The CDR3 extends over 15 amino acids. The CDR3 nucleotides are TGCGCCAGCAGCTTTCGGGGGAACATGAACACTGAAGCTTTCTTT. Encoded protein: CASSFRGNMNTEAFF.

The genes are TRBV7-9 and TRBJ2-3, with TRBD2 as a possible D gene (5 bases). The length of the CDR3 is 15 residues. CDR1 is SEHNR and CDR2 is FQNEAQ in the germline V gene (reference sequence). Trimming pared 1 base from V and 1 base from J, leaving 9 bases between. As DNA, the CDR3 is TGTGCCAGCAGCTTAGGACTAAGGGGCACAGATACGCAGTATTTT. Translated, it gives CASSLGLRGTDTQYF. Full variable domain (outside the CDR3, taken from reference TRBV7-9 and TRBJ2-3): DTGVSQNPRHKITKRGQNVTFRCDPISEHNRLYWYRQTLGQGPEFLTYFQNEAQLEKSRLLSDRFSAERPKGSFSTLEIQRTEQGDSAMYLCASSLGLRGTDTQYFGPGTRLTVL.

This clonotype was seen a handful of times. This chain links TRBV11-1 with TRBJ1-1, with D perhaps matching TRBD1 (6 bases). The germline V and J ends were trimmed by 4 bases and 11 bases, with 11 bases remaining between them. The length of the CDR3 is 11 residues. The germline gives CDR1 SGHAT, CDR2 FQDESV (reference sequence). CDR3 loop: CASSSTGLAFF. The CDR3 nucleotides read TGTGCCAGCAGCTCGACAGGTTTGGCTTTCTTT.

The chain couples TRBV7-9 to TRBJ1-1; D unclear. This CDR3 comprises 15 residues. The germline gives CDR1 SEHNR, CDR2 FQNEAQ (reference sequence). Trimming took off 5 bases at V and 0 bases at J, with 13 bases between the two ends. This chain's CDR3 is CASSVGEVLNTEAFF. CDR3 nucleotide sequence: TGTGCCAGCAGCGTAGGTGAGGTATTGAACACTGAAGCTTTCTTT.

This clonotype was seen only a few times. As DNA, the CDR3 is TGCAGTGCTAGAGATCCCCAACTAGCGGGCAGAGGAGATACGCAGTATTTT. Its protein product is CSARDPQLAGRGDTQYF. This sequence joins TRBV20-1 and TRBJ2-3; 9 bases agree with TRBD2. The CDR3 totals 17 residues. Trimming took 0 bases from V and 5 from J; bases not matched to a gene: 12. Germline CDR1 reads DFQATT; CDR2 reads SNEGSKA (reference sequence).

This clonotype was counted many times. The chain couples TRBV20-1 to TRBJ1-5; 7 nucleotides line up with TRBD1. This CDR3 has 12 amino acids. Germline CDR1 is DFQATT and CDR2 is SNEGSKA (reference sequence). V lost 5 bases and J lost 7; bases outside the gene matches: 5. CDR3 bases: TGCAGTGCTTATGAAGGGGGCCAGCCCCAGCATTTT. Amino acid sequence: CSAYEGGQPQHF.

This clonotype has at least ten counts. Here the CDR3 DNA reads TGTGCCAGCAGCGCGGCGATTAACTATGGCTACACCTTC. The encoded protein is CASSAAINYGYTF. The chain links TRBV9 to TRBJ1-2, with D uncertain. This CDR3 is 13 amino acids long. The germline V gene has CDR1 SGDLS and CDR2 YYNGEE. Trimming left V 3 bases short and J 1 base short, with 7 bases between.